This T cell receptor (beta chain) was captured in a study of chemoradiotherapy in HPV16-positive cancers. Whole-study findings and limits: Functional assays defining HPV-specific T cells used only a couple of HPV16-positive patients. Candidate HPV-specific clones and E7-related TCR motifs grew in tumor during treatment.

Sequenced by immunoSEQ multiplex PCR; TCRdb stores in-frame clones only, minus some. The sample carries some 3,300 clones, about 86% recorded once. Concerning this clone: What it recognizes is unknown.

Samples were taken several times over chemoradiotherapy. The sequenced sample was tumor tissue, obtained from a patient who underwent chemoradiotherapy. The source is a human donor with HPV-associated anogenital cancer.

The chain's CDR3 is CATSRDPPGLAPYEQYF. The CDR3 DNA is TGTGCCACCAGCAGAGATCCTCCGGGACTAGCACCCTACGAGCAGTACTTC. The rearrangement links TRBV15 to TRBJ2-7; TRBD2 aligns across 9 bases. Germline V gives CDR1 LNHNV, CDR2 YYDKDF (reference sequence). After removal of 0 bases from V and 2 bases from J, the junction contained 8 bases not matched to a gene. The CDR3 has 17 amino acids.